This entry features one TCR beta chain sequence. Its target is not known. With the Oncomine TCR Beta short-read assay, DNA from cultured CD4+ T cells was sequenced. TCRdb itself ran the PCR reads through MiXCR, one entry per CDR3 protein. The profile covers about 10,000 distinct CDR3 sequences, with 51% appearing a single time and approximately 39% taken by the ten largest. The source of the sample is a study of vaccination and CD4 T cells after COVID-19. Treatment: roughly 10-day PBMC culture with coronavirus spike peptide pools or control peptides (ViraFEST assay). This receptor was obtained from a human donor who had recovered from COVID-19. Sequencing was done on a sample of CD4+ T cells from blood, cultured in vitro.

The CDR3 reads CALLGQGDTGNTIYF. The CDR3 nucleotides read TGTGCCCTCCTCGGGCAGGGGGATACTGGAAACACCATATATTTT. The genes are TRBV19 and TRBJ1-3, with 7 bases fitting TRBD1. Germline trimming cut 11 bases from V and 2 bases from J; bases unmatched to any gene: 12. The CDR3 runs to 15 residues. Germline V gene data show CDR1 as LNHDA and CDR2 as SQIVND (reference sequence).